This record covers a single T cell receptor beta chain. Its antigen is not identified. Individual cDNA molecules had unique molecular identifiers attached to them by the library. In the study's own analysis: Sample-level TCR yields exhibited a median of about 96,000, with a range of 23,224 to 690,600. TCRdb reprocessed the 5' RACE reads via MiXCR and lists one record per CDR3 protein. V and J calls and clone size were set by TCRdb, not the authors. The sample includes approximately 80,000 distinct CDR3 sequences, 15% to 20% of them seen just once. The CDR3 contains 15 residues. Germline CDR1 reads DFQATT; CDR2 reads SNEGSKA (reference sequence). Trimming took 0 bases from V and 7 from J, leaving 18 bases between them. This record comes from a study of human T cells and chemical hapten exposure. Across the study: Per-sample TCR yield variability stemmed mainly from small pooled library volume differences.

Study observations and caveats: With regard to DPC sensitization, TCRs above 1 in 1000 frequency did not change.

Unfractionated whole blood yielded total RNA. The sequence derives from a female donor in good health. The chain joins TRBV20-1 to TRBJ1-1; D is perhaps TRBD1 (5 bases). The CDR3 loop is CSARDGGGQVNEAFF. The CDR3, as DNA: TGCAGTGCTAGAGACGGGGGGGGTCAGGTTAATGAAGCTTTCTTT.